This T cell receptor beta chain appears in the sequencing data of a study of T cell responses to AZD1222 COVID-19 vaccine. General observations from the study: As reported, nearly half of all spike-specific TCRs target variant regions that are unmutated. Donors in the cohort were predominantly white British and more often female, and clonal diversity was possibly underestimated. Increases in Spike-specific TCR breadth and depth were seen after two AZD1222 doses.

Profiling relied on immunoSEQ multiplex PCR, and the TCRdb table lists in-frame clones only, not all of them. The profile shows approximately 180,000 clones, about 91% of them singletons. This CDR3 has 13 amino acids. In germline, CDR1 is LNHDA, CDR2 SQIVND (reference sequence). With 2 bases removed from V and 4 bases from J, the gap between germline ends came to 7 bases. On this clone itself: Its matching antigen is unknown.

The input for sequencing was peripheral blood, taken on day 0 of AZD1222 vaccination. The clonotype comes from an adult in good health. The rearrangement uses TRBV19 and TRBJ2-3; D may be TRBD1 or TRBD2 (6 bases each). The DNA for the CDR3 is TGTGCCAGTAGTATACGGGGGCCAGATACGCAGTATTTT. This codes for CASSIRGPDTQYF. The whole variable domain, filled in from reference TRBV19 and TRBJ2-3, reads DGGITQSPKYLFRKEGQNVTLSCEQNLNHDAMYWYRQDPGQGLRLIYYSQIVNDFQKGDIAEGYSVSREKKESFPLTVTSAQKNPTAFYLCASSIRGPDTQYFGPGTRLTVL.